This paragraph reports one T cell receptor (beta chain). Its binding antigen is unknown. No base quality information exists; no much larger clone differs at one position. Its CDR3 holds 15 amino acids, cysteine through phenylalanine. Solely the CDR3 DNA is kept, with 45 bases framed from the first base. CDR1 and CDR2 (SNHLY, FYNNEI) derive from the germline V gene. Trimming takes 4 bases from V and 6 bases from J, and the germline ends sit 16 bases apart. The data originate from a study of beta chain features in type 1 diabetes (dated by TCRdb to 2016 to 2019). In the study overall: Patients and healthy donors did not differ in mean age, gender distribution, total cell number or subset yield. A total of some 100,000,000 sorted cells were examined across all samples, and the number of cells per subset was strongly correlated with RNA yield. The study compared the TCRB repertoires of sorted circulating CD4+ T cell subsets in recently diagnosed type 1 diabetes patients with those in matched healthy donors. Whereas all 28 donors provided naive and central memory subsets, regulatory and stem cell-like memory subsets were isolated from just 8 patients and roughly 8 healthy donors.

The paper's findings and limits, for the study overall: Sequencing cDNA rather than genomic DNA could over-represent highly expressing activated cells, although activation and CD3 levels did not differ between groups. A moderate but significant shortening of TCRB CDR3 length was observed in type 1 diabetes patients in all four CD4+ subsets. Naive, central memory and regulatory TCRB repertoires appeared more similar among patients than among healthy donors. Patients with type 1 diabetes made fewer insertions and deleted more nucleotides at VDJ recombination sites, implying thymic rearrangement abnormalities. Because small numbers of individuals were included in the HLA sub-analyses, any influence of HLA type on TCRB rearrangement was left unresolved. Shorter templates might be favored by PCR, yet because patient and control samples were amplified and corrected together, any such skew would affect both groups equally.

All of the isolated RNA was reverse transcribed with the High Capacity cDNA Reverse Transcription Kit, so expressed TCRB transcripts were sequenced. Naive, central memory and regulatory T cell samples underwent deep immunoSEQ sequencing, averaging about 3.5 million total reads per sample. After sorted cells were lysed in RLT buffer, RNA was extracted with DNase-treated RNeasy Micro or Mini kits, with the choice depending on cell number. To prevent cross-contamination, each cell subset was processed individually, whereas patient and healthy donor samples were processed jointly. The immunoSEQ multiplex PCR was used to amplify TCRB sequences from cDNA, generating 87-bp fragments that spanned the CDR3 region. Sequencing of the amplicons was done on the Illumina HiSeq platform. As for the original processing: PCR bias was computationally corrected using synthetic template baselines, reads within Hamming distance 2 were collapsed, and singletons that could not be merged were discarded. Reads were aligned to IMGT to assign V, D and J genes, CDR3 length, and insertions or deletions at six rearrangement sites. Within each subset, clonotype counts were normalized to sorted cell number, after which true diversity and Gini coefficients were computed with the tcR R package. Repertoire sharing was quantified using the overlap coefficient calculated on TCRB nucleotide sequences. Out-of-frame TCRB sequences from naive cells were analyzed as a proxy for the pre-selection repertoire. TCRdb re-hosts the immuneACCESS table, in-frame sequences only. Its copies lack some clones; in the studies checked, an unresolved V gene accounts for under half of them, and the cause for the rest is not known. D and trimming were read from the DNA, whereas the V and J calls and clone size are those reported in that table. The sample table records about 370,000 clones; less than 15% of these occur just once. Clones ranked in the top ten supply roughly 0.019% of the sample.

Each donor gave one peripheral blood draw, roughly 110 mL on average, collected into heparinised tubes. A BD FACSAria II and a panel including CD45RO, CCR7, CD25, CD127, CD95 and CD27 were used to sort naive, central memory, regulatory and stem cell-like memory CD4+ T cells. A purity above 95% was achieved for all sorted populations. PBMCs were isolated right away by Lymphoprep density gradient centrifugation and were stained directly, without culture. So that batch effects would be minimized, each experiment stained and sorted samples in pairs, pairing one healthy donor with one patient. This chain joins TRBV2 to TRBJ2-1; the D gene is perhaps TRBD1, on 5 matching bases. The receptor was derived from a woman younger than 35 in good health. Sequenced sample: naive CD4+ T cells from blood. The cell subset or site label corresponds to: true naive CD4+ T cells. The CDR3 amino acid sequence is: CASSGVGHRINEQFF. The sequence in DNA is TGTGCCAGCAGTGGTGTCGGACACAGGATCAATGAGCAGTTCTTC.